Listed below are T cell receptor beta chains from one sample, sequenced in a study of blood T cell repertoires in COVID-19. Clones were sequenced by immunoSEQ multiplex PCR, and TCRdb holds only the in-frame ones, with some missing. The data show under 150,000 clones, 75% to 90% seen once. The source material was PBMCs or T cells enriched from blood (not recorded which). These receptors were taken from a woman aged 45 to 65 who had recovered from COVID-19. CDR3s include the opening cysteine and the closing phenylalanine or tryptophan. Fields, in order: V gene, CDR3 length, D gene, clone size, J gene, CDR3 protein, CDR3 DNA. A D gene is named only where the DNA matches it firmly. Clone size is stated in some rows and not others, as once, few, many or a class when expanded.

>TRBV7-9|15|NA|NA|TRBJ1-2
CASSLLQGGNYGYTF
TGTGCCAGCAGCTTATTGCAGGGAGGGAACTATGGCTACACCTTC
>TRBV19|14|TRBD1|NA|TRBJ2-7
CASSEGTGVYEQYF
TGTGCCAGTAGTGAGGGGACAGGGGTCTACGAGCAGTACTTC
>TRBV4-1|16|TRBD1|NA|TRBJ2-2
CASSQPDRGWTGELFF
TGCGCCAGCAGCCAACCCGACAGGGGGTGGACCGGGGAGCTGTTTTTT
>TRBV11-1|15|NA|NA|TRBJ2-3
CASSSEGQPTDTQYF
TGTGCCAGCAGCTCCGAGGGACAACCCACAGATACGCAGTATTTT
>TRBV18|16|NA|NA|TRBJ2-7
CASSPQQGRRRDEQYF
TGTGCCAGCTCACCGCAGCAGGGGCGGAGGCGAGACGAGCAGTACTTC
>TRBV7-2|15|TRBD1|NA|TRBJ2-2
CASSLGRGTPGELFF
TGTGCCAGCAGCTTAGGCAGGGGGACCCCCGGGGAGCTGTTTTTT
>TRBV14|16|TRBD2|NA|TRBJ2-7
CASSQGGGPRSSEQYF
TGTGCCAGCAGCCAAGGGGGAGGGCCCAGGTCAAGCGAGCAGTACTTC
>TRBV10-1|12|NA|NA|TRBJ2-1
CASRDSYNEQFF
TGCGCCAGCAGGGACAGCTACAATGAGCAGTTCTTC
>TRBV5-8|14|NA|NA|TRBJ2-4
CASSLWGDKNIQYF
TGTGCCAGCAGCTTGTGGGGGGACAAAAACATTCAGTACTTC
>TRBV7-2|15|NA|NA|TRBJ1-3
CASSLATGSGNTIYF
TGTGCCAGCAGCTTGGCTACAGGGTCCGGAAACACCATATATTTT
>TRBV15|14|NA|NA|TRBJ1-1
CATSRDQVGTEAFF
TGTGCCACCAGCAGAGATCAGGTGGGCACTGAAGCTTTCTTT
>TRBV3-1/TRBV3-2|17|NA|NA|TRBJ1-3
CASSQDENRVFGNTIYF
TGTGCCAGCAGCCAAGACGAAAACAGGGTGTTTGGAAACACCATATATTTT
>TRBV2|14|NA|NA|TRBJ1-5
CASSDTGRNQPQHF
TGTGCCAGCAGTGACACAGGCAGAAATCAGCCCCAGCATTTT
>TRBV6-5|15|NA|NA|TRBJ1-5
CASSPTVVGNQPQHF
TGTGCCAGCAGCCCGACAGTCGTGGGCAATCAGCCCCAGCATTTT
>TRBV27|14|TRBD2|NA|TRBJ2-7
CASSSGRGAYEQYF
TGTGCCAGCAGTTCAGGACGGGGGGCCTACGAGCAGTACTTC
>TRBV24-1|12|NA|NA|TRBJ2-2
CATRGSAGELFF
TGTGCCACCAGGGGTAGCGCCGGGGAGCTGTTTTTT
>TRBV27|17|NA|NA|TRBJ2-3
CASSLYKAAGATDTQYF
TGTGCCAGCAGTTTATACAAAGCGGCGGGGGCCACAGATACGCAGTATTTT
>TRBV30|14|TRBD1|NA|TRBJ1-4
CAWDRGATNEKLFF
TGTGCCTGGGACAGGGGGGCCACTAATGAAAAACTGTTTTTT
>TRBV9|16|NA|once|TRBJ2-2
CASSVAVGAGIGELFF
TGTGCCAGCAGCGTAGCGGTGGGGGCCGGAATCGGGGAGCTGTTTTTT
>TRBV11-3|14|NA|NA|TRBJ2-5
CASSLAQAQETQYF
TGTGCCAGCAGCTTAGCGCAGGCGCAAGAGACCCAGTACTTC
>TRBV4-1|16|NA|NA|TRBJ1-6
CASSQVGGGVNSPLHF
TGCGCCAGCAGCCAAGTTGGGGGAGGGGTGAATTCACCCCTCCACTTT
>TRBV14|17|NA|few|TRBJ2-1
CASSQDLGSLSYNEQFF
TGTGCCAGCAGCCAAGATCTGGGCAGCCTATCCTACAATGAGCAGTTCTTC
>TRBV30|14|TRBD1|NA|TRBJ1-1
CAFRQGARRTEAFF
TGTGCCTTTAGACAGGGGGCGAGACGGACTGAAGCTTTCTTT
>TRBV11-3|16|NA|few|TRBJ2-2
CASRILGGRNTGELFF
TGTGCCAGCAGAATACTAGGAGGGCGGAACACCGGGGAGCTGTTTTTT